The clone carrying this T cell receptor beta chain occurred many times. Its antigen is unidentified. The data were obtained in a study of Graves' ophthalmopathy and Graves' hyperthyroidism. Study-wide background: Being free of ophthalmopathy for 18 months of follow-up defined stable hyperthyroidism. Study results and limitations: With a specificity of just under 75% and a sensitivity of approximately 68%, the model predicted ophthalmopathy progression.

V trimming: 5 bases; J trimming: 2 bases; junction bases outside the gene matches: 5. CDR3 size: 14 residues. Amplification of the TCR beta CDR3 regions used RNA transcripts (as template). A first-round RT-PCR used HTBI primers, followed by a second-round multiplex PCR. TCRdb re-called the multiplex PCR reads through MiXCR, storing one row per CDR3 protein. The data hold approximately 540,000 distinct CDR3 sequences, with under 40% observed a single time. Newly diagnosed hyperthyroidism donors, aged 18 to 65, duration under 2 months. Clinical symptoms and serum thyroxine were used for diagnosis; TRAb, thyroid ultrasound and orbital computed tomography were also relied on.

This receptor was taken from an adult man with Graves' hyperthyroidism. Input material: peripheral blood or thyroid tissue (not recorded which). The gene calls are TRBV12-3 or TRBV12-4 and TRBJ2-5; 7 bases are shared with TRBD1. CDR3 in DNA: TGTGCCAGCAGTCCAGGCAGGGGGCAAGAGACCCAGTACTTC. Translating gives CASSPGRGQETQYF.